These 32 T cell receptor beta chains originate from one sample sequenced in a study of blood T cell repertoires in COVID-19. TCRdb's table, derived via immunoSEQ multiplex PCR, lists solely in-frame clones and lacks some. The sample yields 150,000 to 200,000 clones, about nine tenths seen once. Sequencing used peripheral blood. Receptors were obtained from a man between 65 and 80 years old with acute or convalescent COVID-19.

This clone was observed a handful of times. The chain recombines TRBV5-1 with TRBJ1-1; D is perhaps TRBD1 (6 bases). Germline CDR1 is SGHRS and CDR2 is YFSETQ. The V and J ends lost 3 bases and 3 bases respectively, with 12 bases between them. The CDR3 is 14 amino acids. CDR3 bases: TGCGCCAGCAGCTCACAGGGTGGGGACACTGAAGCTTTCTTT. Encoded protein: CASSSQGGDTEAFF.

V is TRBV6-2 or TRBV6-3 and J is TRBJ2-2; 9 nucleotides align to TRBD2. Trimming removed 0 bases from V and 1 base from J; junction bases left unmatched: 9. Germline V lookup: CDR1 MNHEY, CDR2 SVGEGT. This CDR3 region has 19 residues. CDR3 sequence (DNA): TGTGCCAGCAGTTACTCCGGAATAGCGGGGGTTATGAACACCGGGGAGCTGTTTTTT. Protein sequence: CASSYSGIAGVMNTGELFF.

This rearrangement joins TRBV4-3 to TRBJ1-5, with no clear D. V was shortened by 0 bases and J by 4 bases, with 13 bases between the two germline ends. Germline loops: CDR1 LGHNA, CDR2 YSLEER. The CDR3 totals 16 residues. The CDR3: CASSQEFSGLNQPQHF. The CDR3 DNA follows: TGCGCCAGCAGCCAAGAATTTAGCGGGCTGAATCAGCCCCAGCATTTT.

The rearrangement links TRBV15 to TRBJ2-7, with 7 bases aligning to TRBD1. The V gene end was trimmed by 8 bases and the J gene end by 4 bases; junction bases not matched to a gene: 8. CDR1 is LNHNV, CDR2 YYDKDF, per germline (reference sequence). This CDR3 contains 13 residues. This chain's CDR3 is CATSGAGGYEQYF. Here the CDR3 DNA reads TGTGCCACCTCCGGGGCAGGGGGTTACGAGCAGTACTTC.

The V and J genes are TRBV19 and TRBJ2-7, with TRBD1 matching over 8 bases. J lost 2 bases, V lost 3 bases, and 9 bases had no gene match. This CDR3 comprises 16 residues. The germline CDR1 and CDR2 sequences are LNHDA and SQIVND (reference sequence). CDR3 sequence reads: CASSMPQGTGTYEQYF. The CDR3 DNA reads as TGTGCCAGTAGTATGCCTCAAGGGACAGGTACCTACGAGCAGTACTTC.

The genes are TRBV30 and TRBJ1-3; TRBD1 matches at 7 bases. Germline lookup yields CDR1 GTSNPN and CDR2 SVGIG (reference sequence). The CDR3 spans 13 residues. V was clipped by 2 bases and J by 9 bases; unmatched bases: 7. The CDR3 region has the DNA TGTGCCTGGAGTTTACAGGGGCAGGGCACCATATATTTT. It encodes CAWSLQGQGTIYF.

The chain couples TRBV5-1 to TRBJ2-7; D not certain. V lost 2 bases and J lost 6, with 12 bases in between. The CDR3 has 13 residues. Germline CDR1 is SGHRS and CDR2 is YFSETQ. The CDR3 region has the DNA TGCGCCAGCAGCTTTGGTCCGGGTGGCGAGCAGTACTTC. Encoded protein: CASSFGPGGEQYF.

This clone was counted only a few times. V usage is TRBV7-2 and J usage is TRBJ2-1; D might be TRBD1 (5 bases). V lost 3 bases, J lost 7 bases, and 10 bases lay in between. This CDR3 contains 13 residues. CDR1 is SGHTA and CDR2 is FQGNSA in the germline V gene. The CDR3 sequence: CASSLGRLNEQFF. CDR3 coding DNA: TGTGCCAGCAGCTTGGGGCGGCTGAATGAGCAGTTCTTC.

This clone was counted only a few times. The V gene is TRBV2, the J gene TRBJ2-1, with 7 positions matching TRBD2. CDR1 SNHLY and CDR2 FYNNEI come from the germline V gene. V gave up 7 bases and J gave up 7 bases; unmatched junction bases: 7. The length of the CDR3 is 13 residues. CDR3 sequence reads: CASTRDYQNEQFF. In DNA form, the CDR3 reads TGTGCCAGCACTCGGGACTACCAGAATGAGCAGTTCTTC.

CDR3 protein: CASSRSPGSEKLFF. The CDR3 DNA sequence: TGTGCCAGCAGCCGGAGTCCGGGTAGTGAAAAACTGTTTTTT. This rearrangement joins TRBV6-6 to TRBJ1-4, with unresolved D. Germline values: CDR1 MNHNY, CDR2 SVGAGI (reference sequence). Trimming removed 6 bases from V and 7 bases from J, with 15 bases in between. The CDR3 runs to 14 residues.

CDR3 bases: TGTGCCACCAGCAGAGAAGGGGACAGGGAGGGCTACGAGCAGTACTTC. Translating gives CATSREGDREGYEQYF. The rearrangement joins TRBV15 to TRBJ2-7; 9 nucleotides line up with TRBD1. V gave up 0 bases and J gave up 3 bases; unmatched junction bases: 6. Germline CDR1 LNHNV, CDR2 YYDKDF (reference sequence). The CDR3 runs 16 residues.

The rearrangement joins TRBV11-2 to TRBJ1-2; unclear D gene. V lost 4 bases and J lost 8, with 11 bases in between. The CDR3 consists of 12 residues. The germline V gene encodes CDR1 SGHAT and CDR2 FQNNGV. The CDR3 protein is CASSSVGWGYTF. Here the CDR3 DNA reads TGTGCCAGCAGCTCCGTCGGGTGGGGCTACACCTTC.

The chain has TRBV5-4 and TRBJ1-4, with D possibly being TRBD1 (6 bases). The CDR3 is made up of 14 amino acids. CDR1 is SGHNT and CDR2 is YYREEE in the germline V gene (reference sequence). The V end lost 3 bases, the J end lost 4 bases, and 10 bases lay between the germline ends. The CDR3 protein is CASSSGQINEKLFF. CDR3 DNA: TGTGCCAGCAGCTCCGGACAGATTAATGAAAAACTGTTTTTT. Drawing the rest from reference TRBV5-4 and TRBJ1-4, the complete variable domain is ETGVTQSPTHLIKTRGQQVTLRCSSQSGHNTVSWYQQALGQGPQFIFQYYREEENGRGNFPPRFSGLQFPNYSSELNVNALELDDSALYLCASSSGQINEKLFFGSGTQLSVL.

This chain uses TRBV5-1 with TRBJ2-2; the match to TRBD1 covers 8 bases. The CDR3 sequence is 17 residues long. Germline CDR1 reads SGHRS; CDR2 reads YFSETQ. V dropped 2 bases and J dropped 3; count of bases not matched to a gene: 9. The CDR3 loop is CASSLYHRGDYTGELFF. The CDR3 bases are TGCGCCAGCAGCTTATATCACAGGGGGGACTACACCGGGGAGCTGTTTTTT.

This clone occurred once. V gene TRBV5-1 combines with J gene TRBJ1-6; TRBD1 aligns across 8 bases. Germline CDR1 is SGHRS and CDR2 is YFSETQ. This CDR3 spans 15 amino acids. Trimming at V came to 4 bases and at J to 6 bases, leaving 6 bases not matched to a gene. Written as DNA, the CDR3 is TGCGCCAGCAGCGTAGGACAGGGCTTTAATTCACCCCTCCACTTT. It specifies CASSVGQGFNSPLHF.

The J gene is TRBJ1-1, the V gene TRBV28; no clear D. The CDR3 covers 12 residues. CDR1 and CDR2 from the germline V gene are MDHEN and SYDVKM. Trimming took off 5 bases at V and 13 bases at J, with 17 bases between the two ends. The CDR3 coding sequence is TGTGCCAGCAGTCTGTCTGTTGGTGGCTGTTTCTTT. This encodes CASSLSVGGCFF. Looking up the rest from reference TRBV28 and TRBJ1-1 gives the full variable domain: DVKVTQSSRYLVKRTGEKVFLECVQDMDHENMFWYRQDPGLGLRLIYFSYDVKMKEKGDIPEGYSVSREKKERFSLILESASTNQTSMYLCASSLSVGGCFFGQGTRLTVV.

The J gene is TRBJ2-1, the V gene TRBV18; 9 bases line up with TRBD2. This CDR3 is 16 amino acids long. V was pared by 3 bases and J by 6 bases, with 9 bases of the junction left unmatched. Per germline, CDR1 KGHSH and CDR2 LQKENI. The CDR3 protein is CASSPVRTSAFNEQFF. The CDR3, as DNA: TGTGCCAGCTCACCCGTCCGGACTAGCGCCTTCAATGAGCAGTTCTTC.

The table lists this clone with many counts. This chain joins TRBV9 and TRBJ2-3, with D perhaps TRBD2 (6 bases). The germline CDR1 and CDR2 sequences are SGDLS and YYNGEE. The CDR3 covers 14 residues. Trimming shortened V by 4 bases and J by 3 bases, and 12 bases separated the two germline ends. CDR3 sequence (DNA): TGTGCCAGCAGCCCGGGAGTCACGACAGATACGCAGTATTTT. Its translation: CASSPGVTTDTQYF.

This clone has more than one count but fewer than ten. The rearrangement links TRBV5-4 to TRBJ2-2, with 10 bases lining up with TRBD1. Germline CDR1 and CDR2: SGHNT and YYREEE (reference sequence). Germline trimming cut 1 base from V and 2 bases from J; bases unmatched to any gene: 2. CDR3 length: 16 amino acids. DNA for the CDR3: TGTGCCAGCAGCTTGCGGACAGGGGGAAACACCGGGGAGCTGTTTTTT. Protein sequence: CASSLRTGGNTGELFF.

The gene calls are TRBV5-4 and TRBJ2-7; TRBD2 aligns across 8 bases. The J segment lost 1 base and the V segment lost 2 bases, leaving 5 bases of the junction unmatched. This CDR3 has 15 residues. CDR1 is SGHNT, CDR2 YYREEE, per germline (reference sequence). The CDR3 protein is CASSLPLADSYEQYF. Here the CDR3 DNA reads TGTGCCAGCAGCTTACCACTAGCGGATTCCTACGAGCAGTACTTC.

The V call is TRBV5-4, the J call TRBJ1-1; 7 nucleotides line up with TRBD1. Germline assignment: CDR1 SGHNT and CDR2 YYREEE (reference sequence). The CDR3 spans 13 residues. Trimming took 2 bases from V and 5 from J; bases not matched to a gene: 3. CDR3 loop: CASSFTGETEAFF. Here the CDR3 DNA reads TGTGCCAGCAGCTTTACAGGGGAGACTGAAGCTTTCTTT.

A remark on this clone: A junction boundary mismatches the germline segment, possibly from a read error. For the CDR3, the DNA is TGTGCCAGCAGCCAAGAAGGGGGACAGGGGAAGTTTATCTTC. Amino acid sequence: CASSQEGGQGKFIF. The rearrangement links TRBV3-1 (or the pseudogene TRBV3-2) to TRBJ1-2, with 10 bases that match TRBD1. The CDR3 consists of 14 residues. The germline gives CDR1 LGHDT, CDR2 YNNKEL (reference sequence).

The gene calls are TRBV4-1 and TRBJ1-5; TRBD1 agrees at 11 bases. V was pared by 4 bases and J by 6 bases, with 8 bases of the junction left unmatched. The germline gives CDR1 MGHRA, CDR2 YSYEKL. CDR3 length equals 16 residues. Written as DNA, the CDR3 is TGCGCCAGCAGCCCCCCGACGGGACAGGGGGGTCAGCCCCAGCATTTT. Translating it yields CASSPPTGQGGQPQHF.

The chain recombines TRBV4-3 with TRBJ1-5, with D hard to call. Germline CDR1 reads LGHNA; CDR2 reads YSLEER. V was shortened by 4 bases and J by 1 base, with 14 bases between the two germline ends. The CDR3 spans 16 residues. The CDR3 sequence: CASSPSAGISNQPQHF. DNA for the CDR3: TGCGCCAGCAGCCCAAGCGCGGGAATAAGCAATCAGCCCCAGCATTTT.

This clone was observed a handful of times. The rearrangement uses TRBV3-1 (or the pseudogene TRBV3-2) and TRBJ2-5; TRBD2 matches 7 bases. V dropped 5 bases and J dropped 3; count of bases not matched to a gene: 3. This CDR3 is 13 amino acids long. CDR1 and CDR2 (germline): LGHDT, YNNKEL (reference sequence). CDR3 nucleotide sequence: TGTGCCAGCAGCTTAAGCGGGAAAGAGACCCAGTACTTC. Protein sequence: CASSLSGKETQYF.

The chain carries TRBV4-1 and TRBJ2-7; maybe TRBD2 (5 bases). The CDR3 is made up of 13 amino acids. The V end was cut by 5 bases, the J end by 7 bases, with 15 bases between. Germline V gene lookup returns CDR1 MGHRA and CDR2 YSYEKL. CDR3 amino acids: CASSLRYRGEQYF. Written as DNA, the CDR3 is TGCGCCAGCAGCTTACGATATCGGGGAGAGCAGTACTTC.

This clone was seen a handful of times. V is TRBV7-9 and J is TRBJ2-7; D not certain. Germline V gene lookup returns CDR1 SEHNR and CDR2 FQNEAQ (reference sequence). V lost 3 bases, J lost 6 bases, and 12 bases lay in between. CDR3 length equals 13 residues. The CDR3 is CASSFVGLSEQYF. The CDR3 bases are TGTGCCAGCAGCTTTGTTGGGCTGTCCGAGCAGTACTTC.

The chain carries TRBV28 and TRBJ2-1; 7 positions match TRBD2. Unmatched junction bases numbered 14, after V lost 6 bases and J lost 12 bases. The CDR3 runs to 14 residues. Germline lookup yields CDR1 MDHEN and CDR2 SYDVKM. Written as DNA, the CDR3 is TGTGCCAGCAGGCCCTCTGCTAGCGGTTCAGGGCAGTTCTTC. This translates into CASRPSASGSGQFF. The full variable domain, completed using reference TRBV28 and TRBJ2-1, is DVKVTQSSRYLVKRTGEKVFLECVQDMDHENMFWYRQDPGLGLRLIYFSYDVKMKEKGDIPEGYSVSREKKERFSLILESASTNQTSMYLCASRPSASGSGQFFGPGTRLTVL.

This clone appeared a few times. J is TRBJ2-5 and V is TRBV23-1; D possibly corresponds to TRBD2 (6 bases). TRBV23-1 is given ORF status, its function remaining uncertain. V lost 4 bases and J 2 bases, leaving 17 bases between the germline ends. This CDR3 region has 16 residues. The CDR3 loop is CASSPSRGTVQETQYF. DNA for the CDR3: TGCGCCAGCAGTCCTAGCCGGGGGACTGTACAAGAGACCCAGTACTTC.

The chain is built from TRBV19 and TRBJ2-3; D remains unclear. The CDR3 sequence is 13 residues long. Trimming took off 5 bases at V and 6 bases at J, with 12 bases between the two ends. Germline assignment: CDR1 LNHDA and CDR2 SQIVND (reference sequence). CDR3 amino acids: CASSSGFGDTQYF. CDR3 in DNA: TGTGCCAGTAGTTCCGGCTTCGGGGATACGCAGTATTTT.

This sequence joins TRBV4-1 and TRBJ2-3; 11 nucleotides agree with TRBD2. The V segment lost 6 bases and the J segment 4 bases; nucleotides outside the gene matches: 9. The CDR3 sequence is 16 residues long. Looked up from germline, CDR1 is MGHRA and CDR2 is YSYEKL. CDR3 nucleotides: TGCGCCAGCAGTCAAAATAGCGGGAGGGTGGCAGATACGCAGTATTTT. Translated: CASSQNSGRVADTQYF.

This clone has more than one count but fewer than ten. The chain recombines TRBV7-8 with TRBJ2-7; D is uncertain. V lost 4 bases and J 7 bases, leaving 17 bases between the germline ends. The CDR3 runs 14 residues. The germline V gene encodes CDR1 SGHVS and CDR2 FQNEAQ. CDR3 sequence (DNA): TGTGCCAGCAGCTCCGAGGTCGGCTTTTGGGAGCAGTACTTC. Its protein is CASSSEVGFWEQYF.